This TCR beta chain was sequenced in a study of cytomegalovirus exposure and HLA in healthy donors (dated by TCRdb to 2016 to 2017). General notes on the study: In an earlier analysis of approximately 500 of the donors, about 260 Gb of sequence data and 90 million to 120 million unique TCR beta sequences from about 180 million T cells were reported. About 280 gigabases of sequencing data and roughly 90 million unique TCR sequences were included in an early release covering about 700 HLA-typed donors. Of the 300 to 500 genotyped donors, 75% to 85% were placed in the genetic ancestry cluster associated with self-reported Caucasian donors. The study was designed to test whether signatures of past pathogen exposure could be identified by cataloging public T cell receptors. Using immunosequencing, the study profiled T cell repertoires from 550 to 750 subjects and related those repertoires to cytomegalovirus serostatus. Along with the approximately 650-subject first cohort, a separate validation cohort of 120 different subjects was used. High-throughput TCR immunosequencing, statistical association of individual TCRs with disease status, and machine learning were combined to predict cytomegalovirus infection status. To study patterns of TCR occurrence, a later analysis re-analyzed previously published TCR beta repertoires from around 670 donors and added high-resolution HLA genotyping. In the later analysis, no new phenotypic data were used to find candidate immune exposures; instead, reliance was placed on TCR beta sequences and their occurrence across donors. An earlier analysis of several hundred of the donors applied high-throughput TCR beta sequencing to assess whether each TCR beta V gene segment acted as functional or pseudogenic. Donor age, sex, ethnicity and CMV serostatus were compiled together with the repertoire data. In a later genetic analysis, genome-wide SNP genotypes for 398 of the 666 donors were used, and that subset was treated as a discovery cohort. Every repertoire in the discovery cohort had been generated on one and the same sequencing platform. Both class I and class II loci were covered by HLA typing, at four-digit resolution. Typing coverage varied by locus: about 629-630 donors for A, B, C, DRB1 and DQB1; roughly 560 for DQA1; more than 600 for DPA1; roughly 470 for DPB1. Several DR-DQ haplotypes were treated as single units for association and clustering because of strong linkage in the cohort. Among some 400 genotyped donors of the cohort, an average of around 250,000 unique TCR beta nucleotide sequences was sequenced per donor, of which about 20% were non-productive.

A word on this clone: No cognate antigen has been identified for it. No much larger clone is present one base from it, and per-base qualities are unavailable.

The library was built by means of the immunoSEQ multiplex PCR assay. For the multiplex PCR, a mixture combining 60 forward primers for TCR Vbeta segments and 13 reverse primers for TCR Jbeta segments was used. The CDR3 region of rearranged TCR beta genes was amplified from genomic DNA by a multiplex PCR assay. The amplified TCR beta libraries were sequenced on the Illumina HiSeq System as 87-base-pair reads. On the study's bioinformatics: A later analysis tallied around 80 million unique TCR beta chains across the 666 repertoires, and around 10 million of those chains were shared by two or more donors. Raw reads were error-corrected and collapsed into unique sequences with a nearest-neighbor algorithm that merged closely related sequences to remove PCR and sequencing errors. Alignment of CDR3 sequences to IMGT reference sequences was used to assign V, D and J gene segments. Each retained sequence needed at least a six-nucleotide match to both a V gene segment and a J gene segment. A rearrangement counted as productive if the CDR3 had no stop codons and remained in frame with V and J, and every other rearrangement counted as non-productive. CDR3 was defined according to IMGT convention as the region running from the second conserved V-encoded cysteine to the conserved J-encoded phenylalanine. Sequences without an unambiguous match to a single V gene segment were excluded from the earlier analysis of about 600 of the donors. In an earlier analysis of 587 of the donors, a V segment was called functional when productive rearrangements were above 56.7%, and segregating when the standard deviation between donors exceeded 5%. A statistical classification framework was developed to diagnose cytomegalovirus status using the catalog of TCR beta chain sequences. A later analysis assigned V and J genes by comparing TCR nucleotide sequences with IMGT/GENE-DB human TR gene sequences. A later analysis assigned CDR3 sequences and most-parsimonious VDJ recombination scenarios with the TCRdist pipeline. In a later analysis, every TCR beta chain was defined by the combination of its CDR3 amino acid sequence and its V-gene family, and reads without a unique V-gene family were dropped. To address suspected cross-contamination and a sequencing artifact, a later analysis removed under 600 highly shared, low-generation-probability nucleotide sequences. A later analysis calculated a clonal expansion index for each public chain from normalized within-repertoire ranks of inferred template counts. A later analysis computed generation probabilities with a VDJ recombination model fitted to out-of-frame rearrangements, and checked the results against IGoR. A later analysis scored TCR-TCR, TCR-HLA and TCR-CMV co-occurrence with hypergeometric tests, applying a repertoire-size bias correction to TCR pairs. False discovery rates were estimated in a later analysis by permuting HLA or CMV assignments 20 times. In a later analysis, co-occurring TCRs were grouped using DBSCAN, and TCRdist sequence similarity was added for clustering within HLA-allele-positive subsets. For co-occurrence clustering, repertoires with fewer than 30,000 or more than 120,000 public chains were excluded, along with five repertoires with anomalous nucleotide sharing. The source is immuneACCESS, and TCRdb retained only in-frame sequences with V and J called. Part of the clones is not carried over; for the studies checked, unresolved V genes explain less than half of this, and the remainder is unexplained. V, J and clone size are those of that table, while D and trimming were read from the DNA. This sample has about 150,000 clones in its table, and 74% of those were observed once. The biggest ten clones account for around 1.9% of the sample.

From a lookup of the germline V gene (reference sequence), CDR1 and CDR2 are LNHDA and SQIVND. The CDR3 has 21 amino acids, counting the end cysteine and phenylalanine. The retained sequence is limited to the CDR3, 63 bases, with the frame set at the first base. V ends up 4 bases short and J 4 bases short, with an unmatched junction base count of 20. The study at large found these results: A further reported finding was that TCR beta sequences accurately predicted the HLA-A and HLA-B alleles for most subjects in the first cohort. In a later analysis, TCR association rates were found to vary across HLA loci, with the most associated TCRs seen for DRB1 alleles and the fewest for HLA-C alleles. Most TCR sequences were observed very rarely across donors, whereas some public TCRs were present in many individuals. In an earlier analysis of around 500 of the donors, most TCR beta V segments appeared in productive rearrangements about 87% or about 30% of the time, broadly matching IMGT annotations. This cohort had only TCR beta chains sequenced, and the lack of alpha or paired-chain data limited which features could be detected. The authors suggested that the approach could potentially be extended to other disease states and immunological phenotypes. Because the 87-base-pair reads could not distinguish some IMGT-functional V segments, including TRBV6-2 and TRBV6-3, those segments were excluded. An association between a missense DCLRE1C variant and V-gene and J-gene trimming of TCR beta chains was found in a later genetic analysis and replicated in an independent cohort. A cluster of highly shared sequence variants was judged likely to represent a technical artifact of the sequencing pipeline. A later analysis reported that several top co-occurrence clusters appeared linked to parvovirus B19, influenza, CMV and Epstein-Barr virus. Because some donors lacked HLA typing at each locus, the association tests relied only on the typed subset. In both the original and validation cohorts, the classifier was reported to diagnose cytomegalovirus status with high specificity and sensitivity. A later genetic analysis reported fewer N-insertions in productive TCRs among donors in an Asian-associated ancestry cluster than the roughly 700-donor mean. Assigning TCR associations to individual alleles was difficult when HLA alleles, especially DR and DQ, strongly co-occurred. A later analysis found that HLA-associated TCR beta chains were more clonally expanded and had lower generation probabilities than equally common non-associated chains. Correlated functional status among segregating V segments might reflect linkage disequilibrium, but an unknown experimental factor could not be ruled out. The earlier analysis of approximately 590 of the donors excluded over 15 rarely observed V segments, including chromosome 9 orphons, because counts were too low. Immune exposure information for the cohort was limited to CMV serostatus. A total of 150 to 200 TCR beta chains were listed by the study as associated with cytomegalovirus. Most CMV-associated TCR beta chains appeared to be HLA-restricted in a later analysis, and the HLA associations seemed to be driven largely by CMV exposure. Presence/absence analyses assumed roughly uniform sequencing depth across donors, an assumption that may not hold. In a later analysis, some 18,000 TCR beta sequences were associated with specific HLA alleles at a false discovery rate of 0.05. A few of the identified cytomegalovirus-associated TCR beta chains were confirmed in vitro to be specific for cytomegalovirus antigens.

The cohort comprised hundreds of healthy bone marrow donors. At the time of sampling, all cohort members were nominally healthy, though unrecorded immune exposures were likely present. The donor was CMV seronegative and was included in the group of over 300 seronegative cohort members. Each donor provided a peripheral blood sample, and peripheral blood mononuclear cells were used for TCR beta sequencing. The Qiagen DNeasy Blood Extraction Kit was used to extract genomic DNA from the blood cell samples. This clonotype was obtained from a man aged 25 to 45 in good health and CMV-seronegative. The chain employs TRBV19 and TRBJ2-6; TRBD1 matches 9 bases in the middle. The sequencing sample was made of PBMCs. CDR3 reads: CASSTLLLSRDRATGANVLTF. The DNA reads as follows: TGTGCCAGTAGTACACTATTATTGAGCCGGGACAGGGCAACAGGGGCCAACGTCCTGACTTTC.